Shown below are 16 T cell receptor beta chains from a single sample sequenced in a study of T cells in Graves' hyperthyroidism and ophthalmopathy (dated by TCRdb to between 2018 and 2021). The library came from multiplex PCR. Sequenced using an Illumina HiSeq 2000. The TCR beta CDR3 regions were amplified from the RNA transcripts. The TCR CDR3 was subjected to a first round of RT-PCR using the HTBI primer set and the Qiagen OneStep RT-PCR kit. TCRdb ran its own pipeline on the public reads, namely fastp trimming at Q25 and MiXCR clone calling, and kept in-frame beta chains. All rows with the same CDR3 protein become a single entry with the most common DNA and genes. This sample has 300,000 to 450,000 distinct CDR3 sequences in its table, and about 12% of those were observed once. The ten biggest clones cover 9.2% of the sample. Sequenced sample: blood. These receptors were collected from a woman in her late teens or twenties with Graves' hyperthyroidism.

This clonotype was counted at least ten times. The chain couples TRBV29-1 to TRBJ2-3; 7 bases line up with TRBD1. Germline V gives CDR1 SQVTM, CDR2 ANQGSEA. The CDR3 sequence is 15 residues long. J lost 3 bases, V lost 1 base, and 7 bases had no gene match. Here the CDR3 DNA reads TGCAGCGTTGAAGGACAGGGCGAGAGTACAGATACGCAGTATTTT. Translated, it gives CSVEGQGESTDTQYF.

This sequence joins TRBV20-1 and TRBJ2-1; 7 nucleotides agree with TRBD2. Germline assignment: CDR1 DFQATT and CDR2 SNEGSKA (reference sequence). Germline trimming cut 0 bases from V and 4 bases from J; bases unmatched to any gene: 6. The CDR3 is made up of 15 amino acids. CDR3 sequence reads: CSAREREGSYNEQFF. The CDR3 DNA follows: TGCAGTGCTAGAGAAAGGGAGGGCAGTTACAATGAGCAGTTCTTC.

This clonotype has a handful of counts. The CDR3 sequence: CASSLNPRDTWNTEAFF. CDR3 in DNA: TGTGCCAGCAGCCTCAACCCCCGGGACACCTGGAACACTGAAGCTTTCTTT. The rearrangement uses TRBV3-1 and TRBJ1-1, with D possibly TRBD1 on 6 matching bases. Germline V gene sequence: CDR1 LGHDT, CDR2 YNNKEL (reference sequence). Deletions cut 4 bases from V and 1 base from J, with 19 bases between. The CDR3 spans 17 residues. The whole variable domain, remainder taken from reference TRBV3-1 and TRBJ1-1, is DTAVSQTPKYLVTQMGNDKSIKCEQNLGHDTMYWYKQDSKKFLKIMFSYNNKELIINETVPNRFSPKSPDKAHLNLHINSLELGDSAVYFCASSLNPRDTWNTEAFFGQGTRLTVV.

This chain joins TRBV10-2 and TRBJ2-1; no clear D gene. The CDR3 is made up of 11 amino acids. Trimming left V 7 bases short and J 9 bases short, with 10 bases between. From germline, CDR1 is WSHSY and CDR2 SAAADI. This CDR3 is CASTGSAEQFF. DNA for the CDR3: TGCGCCAGCACCGGATCGGCTGAGCAGTTCTTC.

This clonotype was counted ten times or more. The V call is TRBV4-3, the J call TRBJ1-2, with TRBD1 matching over 7 bases. Trimming removed 2 bases from V and 4 bases from J; junction bases left unmatched: 4. Germline lookup yields CDR1 LGHNA and CDR2 YSLEER. CDR3 length: 14 residues. The CDR3 nucleotides read TGCGCCAGCAGCCAATCGGGACAGACCTATGGCTACACCTTC. Amino acid sequence: CASSQSGQTYGYTF.

This clonotype was seen ten or more times. The CDR3: CASSRGNSGGPDTQYF. The CDR3 DNA reads TGTGCCAGCAGCCGCGGCAATAGCGGGGGACCAGATACGCAGTATTTT. V usage is TRBV3-1 and J usage is TRBJ2-3; 9 bases align to TRBD2. Germline CDR1 and CDR2: LGHDT and YNNKEL (reference sequence). V shed 4 bases and J 4 bases; nucleotides not matched to a gene: 9. The CDR3 covers 16 residues.

This clonotype came up many times. This sequence joins TRBV18 and TRBJ2-2; the D gene could be TRBD1 or TRBD2 (5 bases each). Germline V gene sequence: CDR1 KGHSH, CDR2 LQKENI. The CDR3 sequence is 12 residues long. V was trimmed by 4 bases and J by 7 bases, leaving 7 bases between them. This chain's CDR3 is CASSQGSGELFF. The CDR3 nucleotides are TGTGCCAGCTCACAGGGGAGCGGGGAGCTGTTTTTT.

The table lists this clonotype with many counts. The chain employs TRBV5-6 and TRBJ2-1; D remains unclear. The CDR3 length is 13 residues. CDR1 is SGHDT and CDR2 is YYEEEE in the germline V gene. V was cut by 4 bases and J by 8 bases, with 13 bases left in between. The CDR3 reads CASSLLDGDEQFF. The CDR3 bases are TGTGCCAGCAGCCTACTGGATGGTGATGAGCAGTTCTTC.

The sample holds many counts of this clonotype. V and J are TRBV28 and TRBJ2-7; possibly TRBD1 for D (5 bases). Germline V gives CDR1 MDHEN, CDR2 SYDVKM. This CDR3 region has 15 residues. V lost 5 bases and J 5 bases, leaving 19 bases between the germline ends. The DNA for the CDR3 is TGTGCCAGCAGTGCTGGACACACGAGCCTACACGAGCAGTACTTC. Protein: CASSAGHTSLHEQYF.

In its sample, this clonotype was seen many times. The CDR3 DNA follows: TGTGCCAGCAGAACGCACGGGACGGCACATGAAAAACTGTTTTTT. It translates to CASRTHGTAHEKLFF. This rearrangement joins TRBV28 to TRBJ1-4; weak D call: TRBD1 (5 bases). Trimming left V 6 bases short and J 6 bases short, with 17 bases between. The CDR3 runs 15 residues. From germline, CDR1 is MDHEN and CDR2 SYDVKM.

This clonotype was recorded many times. The chain joins TRBV20-1 to TRBJ1-1, with D possibly being TRBD1 (6 bases). V was pared by 3 bases and J by 0 bases, with 11 bases between. Germline V gene sequence: CDR1 DFQATT, CDR2 SNEGSKA (reference sequence). The CDR3 is made up of 14 amino acids. CDR3 region: CSARVGQMNTEAFF. CDR3 nucleotides: TGCAGTGCTAGGGTAGGACAGATGAACACTGAAGCTTTCTTT.

This clonotype has just a few counts. A much larger clone differs from this one at a single base, so this may be a read error. The J gene is TRBJ1-1, the V gene TRBV5-1; D is unresolved. V gave up 4 bases and J gave up 4 bases, with 17 bases separating them. In germline, CDR1 is SGHRS, CDR2 YFSETQ. CDR3 length: 15 residues. CDR3 nucleotide sequence: TGCGCCAGCAGCCGGGAGGTTGGGATAAGCACTGAAGCTTTCTTT. This sequence encodes CASSREVGISTEAFF.

The chain recombines TRBV28 with TRBJ2-7, with 8 bases fitting TRBD1. The CDR3 consists of 12 residues. V trimming: 8 bases; J trimming: 5 bases; junction bases outside the gene matches: 5. Germline CDR1 is MDHEN and CDR2 is SYDVKM. The CDR3 reads CASGDRKDEQYF. The CDR3 DNA follows: TGTGCCAGCGGGGACAGGAAGGACGAGCAGTACTTC.

This clonotype occurred many times. The gene calls are TRBV2 and TRBJ2-6, with a weak D call TRBD1 (5 bases). V gave up 5 bases and J gave up 0 bases, with 14 bases separating them. Germline values: CDR1 SNHLY, CDR2 FYNNEI. The CDR3 is made up of 17 amino acids. DNA for the CDR3: TGTGCCAGCAGTAGGCAGGGCTGGGGCTCTGGGGCCAACGTCCTGACTTTC. Its translation is CASSRQGWGSGANVLTF. Supplemented by reference TRBV2 and TRBJ2-6, the full variable domain reads EPEVTQTPSHQVTQMGQEVILRCVPISNHLYFYWYRQILGQKVEFLVSFYNNEISEKSEIFDDQFSVERPDGSNFTLKIRSTKLEDSAMYFCASSRQGWGSGANVLTFGAGSRLTVL.

This clonotype was counted at least ten times. V is TRBV14 and J is TRBJ1-1, with no clear D. Germline-derived CDR1 and CDR2 are SGHDN and FVKESK. The V end lost 2 bases, the J end lost 0 bases, and 10 bases lay between the germline ends. This CDR3 comprises 15 residues. CDR3 bases: TGTGCCAGCAGCCAAACAGTCTGGTTGAACACTGAAGCTTTCTTT. Protein sequence: CASSQTVWLNTEAFF.

The sample holds many counts of this clonotype. The V call is TRBV24-1, the J call TRBJ2-1; 9 bases align to TRBD1. Germline V gene lookup returns CDR1 KGHDR and CDR2 SFDVKD. Trimming took 4 bases from V and 2 from J; bases not matched to a gene: 11. The CDR3 has 18 amino acids. Here the CDR3 reads CATSDQGQGDDPYNEQFF. Written as DNA, the CDR3 is TGTGCCACCAGTGACCAGGGACAGGGAGACGACCCCTACAATGAGCAGTTCTTC.